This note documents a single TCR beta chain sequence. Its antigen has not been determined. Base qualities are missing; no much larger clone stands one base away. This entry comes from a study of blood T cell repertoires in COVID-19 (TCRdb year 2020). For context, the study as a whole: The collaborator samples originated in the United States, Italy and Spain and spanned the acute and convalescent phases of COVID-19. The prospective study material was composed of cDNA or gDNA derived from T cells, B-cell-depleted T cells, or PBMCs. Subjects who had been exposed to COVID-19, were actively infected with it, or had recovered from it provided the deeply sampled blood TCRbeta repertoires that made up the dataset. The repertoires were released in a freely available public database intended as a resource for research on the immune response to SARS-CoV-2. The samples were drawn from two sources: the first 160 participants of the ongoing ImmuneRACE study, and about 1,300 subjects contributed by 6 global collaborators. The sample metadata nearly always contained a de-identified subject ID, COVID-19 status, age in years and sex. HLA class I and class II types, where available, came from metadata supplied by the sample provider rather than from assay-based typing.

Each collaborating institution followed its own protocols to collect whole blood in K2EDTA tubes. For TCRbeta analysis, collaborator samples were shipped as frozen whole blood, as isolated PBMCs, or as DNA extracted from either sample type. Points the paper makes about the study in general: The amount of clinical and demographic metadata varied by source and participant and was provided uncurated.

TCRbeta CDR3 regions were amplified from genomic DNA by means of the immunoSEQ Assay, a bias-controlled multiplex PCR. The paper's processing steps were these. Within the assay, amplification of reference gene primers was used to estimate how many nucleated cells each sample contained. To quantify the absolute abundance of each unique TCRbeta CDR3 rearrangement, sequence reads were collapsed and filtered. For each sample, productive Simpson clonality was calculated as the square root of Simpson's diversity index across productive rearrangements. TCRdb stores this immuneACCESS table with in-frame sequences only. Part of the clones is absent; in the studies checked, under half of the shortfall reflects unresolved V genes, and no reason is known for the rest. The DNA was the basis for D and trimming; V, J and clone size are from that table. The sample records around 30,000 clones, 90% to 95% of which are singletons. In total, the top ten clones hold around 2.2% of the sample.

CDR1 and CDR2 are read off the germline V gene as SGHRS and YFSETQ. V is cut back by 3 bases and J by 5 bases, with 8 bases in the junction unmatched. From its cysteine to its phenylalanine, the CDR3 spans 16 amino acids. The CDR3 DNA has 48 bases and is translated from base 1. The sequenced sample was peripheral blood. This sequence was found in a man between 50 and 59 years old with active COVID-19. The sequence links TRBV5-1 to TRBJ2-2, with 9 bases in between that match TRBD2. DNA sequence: TGCGCCAGCAGCTACCGAGGACTAGCGTCGACCGGGGAGCTGTTTTTT. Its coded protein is CASSYRGLASTGELFF.